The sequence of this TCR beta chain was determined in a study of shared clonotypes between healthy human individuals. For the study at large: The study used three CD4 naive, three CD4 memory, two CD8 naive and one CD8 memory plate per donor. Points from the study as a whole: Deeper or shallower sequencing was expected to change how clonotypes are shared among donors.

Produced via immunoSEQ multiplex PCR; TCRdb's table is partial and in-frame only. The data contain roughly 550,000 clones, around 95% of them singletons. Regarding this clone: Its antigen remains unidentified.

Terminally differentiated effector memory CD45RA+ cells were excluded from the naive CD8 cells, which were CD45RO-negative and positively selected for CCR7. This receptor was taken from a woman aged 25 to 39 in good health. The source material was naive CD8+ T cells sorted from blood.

Written as DNA, the CDR3 is TGTGCCAGCAGCTCTGGGCGGGACGAAAGCTCCTACGAGCAGTACTTC. Translated, it gives CASSSGRDESSYEQYF. The rearrangement joins TRBV13 to TRBJ2-7; possible D gene TRBD2, 6 bases. From germline, CDR1 is PRHDT and CDR2 FYEKMQ (reference sequence). The length of the CDR3 is 16 residues. V lost 4 bases and J lost 0, with 16 bases in between.